Listed below are T cell receptor beta chains from one sample, sequenced in a study of shared clonotypes between healthy human individuals. TCRdb keeps only in-frame clones here, not all; method: immunoSEQ multiplex PCR. This table has about 2.1 million clones, 80% to 95% appearing once. The sample taken for sequencing was naive CD8+ T cells from PBMCs. These receptors were taken from a man aged 18-30 years in good health. Some clones in this sample may be carry-over from other donors' samples. CDR3s include the opening cysteine and the closing phenylalanine or tryptophan. D genes are given only for firm matches. Part of the rows lack a size; the others show once, few, many or a class for expanded clones.

abundance,v_gene,j_gene,d_gene,CDR3nt,CDR3aa
-,TRBV7-6,TRBJ2-6,-,TGTGCCAGCAAGGGGGGGGCCCTCTCTGGGGCCAACGTCCTGACTTTC,CASKGGALSGANVLTF
-,TRBV10-3,TRBJ2-1,TRBD2,TGTGCGATCGGGGGGGATAGCTCCTACAATGAGCAGTTCTTC,CAIGGDSSYNEQFF
-,TRBV19,TRBJ2-1,TRBD1,TGTGCCAGTAGCGAGACAGGGGCGTGGGAGCAGTTCTTC,CASSETGAWEQFF
-,TRBV30,TRBJ2-3,TRBD2,TGTGCCTGGTATCCCGGACTAGCGGGTCCAGATACGCAGTATTTT,CAWYPGLAGPDTQYF
-,TRBV11-2,TRBJ1-1,-,TGTGCCAGCAGCTTATATCCTCTCAGGACAGACATGAACACTGAAGCTTTCTTT,CASSLYPLRTDMNTEAFF
-,TRBV5-6,TRBJ2-1,TRBD2,TGTGCCAGCAGCCTATCTAGCGGGATTATTTTTGCTGAGCAGTTCTTC,CASSLSSGIIFAEQFF
-,TRBV4-1,TRBJ2-3,TRBD2,TGCGCCAGCGCTAGCGGGCCTAGCACAGATACGCAGTATTTT,CASASGPSTDTQYF
-,TRBV7-9,TRBJ1-1,-,TGTGTCAGCAGCTCACCAGGGTTGAGGAACACTGAAGCTTTCTTT,CVSSSPGLRNTEAFF
-,TRBV5-1,TRBJ1-2,-,TGCGCCAGCAGCTTGGATCAAGGGAGGGGATCTGGCTACACCTTC,CASSLDQGRGSGYTF
-,TRBV25-1,TRBJ2-7,TRBD2,TGTGCAACGGGACTAGCGGTTACCTACGAGCAGTACTTC,CATGLAVTYEQYF
-,TRBV10-3,TRBJ2-3,TRBD2,TGTGCCATCAGCTCCGGGGGGGCCCCAGATACGCAGTATTTT,CAISSGGAPDTQYF
-,TRBV4-1,TRBJ1-3,TRBD1,TGCGCCAGCAGCCAAGACCGGGACAGGGAGGTAGACACCATATATTTT,CASSQDRDREVDTIYF
-,TRBV30,TRBJ1-2,-,TGTGCCTGGAGGCTCCGGGGCGACTATGGCTACACCTTC,CAWRLRGDYGYTF
once,TRBV27,TRBJ2-2,-,TGTGCCAGCAGCCCCCACGGCGGGGAGCTGTTTTTT,CASSPHGGELFF
-,TRBV7-9,TRBJ2-7,TRBD1,TGTGCCAGCAGCCCCGGGACAGGATTCTCCTACGAGCAGTACTTC,CASSPGTGFSYEQYF
-,TRBV27,TRBJ2-6,TRBD2,TGTGCCAGCAGTACGGGACTAGCGGGAGTTTCTGGGGCCAACGTCCTGACTTTC,CASSTGLAGVSGANVLTF
-,TRBV11-2,TRBJ2-7,-,TGTGCCAGCAGTTTCCCGGTTGGTCGGACCTACGAGCAGTACTTC,CASSFPVGRTYEQYF
-,TRBV28,TRBJ2-1,-,TGTGCCAGCAGTTCGGGGGACAATGAGCAGTTCTTC,CASSSGDNEQFF
-,TRBV28,TRBJ2-7,-,TGTGCCAGCAGTTTTCGGCTGGGGGATTACGAGCAGTACTTC,CASSFRLGDYEQYF
-,TRBV5-6,TRBJ1-6,-,TGTGCCAGCAGCTTGGGGTGGTCAGAAAGCTCCTATAATTCACCCCTCCACTTT,CASSLGWSESSYNSPLHF
-,TRBV11-2,TRBJ2-7,TRBD2,TGTGCCAGCAGCTTAGCGGCGGGAGGGGGCTACGAGCAGTACTTC,CASSLAAGGGYEQYF
-,TRBV19,TRBJ1-1,-,TGTGCCAGTAGTACCGGGACAAGGGATCTAGAAGCTTTCTTT,CASSTGTRDLEAFF
-,TRBV10-2,TRBJ1-1,-,TGCGCCAGCAGTGAGTCTGCGGGCATTTTGAACACTGAAGCTTTCTTT,CASSESAGILNTEAFF
-,TRBV5-1,TRBJ1-1,-,TGCGCCAGCAGCTTGGCTGGGGAAGCTTTCTTT,CASSLAGEAFF
few,TRBV5-1,TRBJ1-2,-,TGCGCCAGCAGCTTGACGGAAAACTATGGCTACACCTTC,CASSLTENYGYTF
-,TRBV7-9,TRBJ2-2,-,TGTGCCAGCAGCCTGGGCATCCAAGAGCTGTTTTTT,CASSLGIQELFF
-,TRBV5-1,TRBJ2-1,-,TGCGCCAGCAGCTTTAGGTGGAGCTCCTACAATGAGCAGTTCTTC,CASSFRWSSYNEQFF
few,TRBV21-1,TRBJ2-7,-,TGTGCCAGCAGGGATGTAGCGGGTGGGCATTACGAGCAGTACTTC,CASRDVAGGHYEQYF
-,TRBV5-8,TRBJ2-1,TRBD2,TGTGCCAGCACCCCCCCGGGACTAGCGATATACAATGAGCAGTTCTTC,CASTPPGLAIYNEQFF
-,TRBV9,TRBJ2-1,-,TGTGCCAGCAGCGTAGTCGCTACTTCTTACAATGAGCAGTTCTTC,CASSVVATSYNEQFF
-,TRBV7-9,TRBJ2-7,TRBD2,TGTGCCAGCAGCTTCCGTGGCGGGAGCCAGGACGAGCAGTACTTC,CASSFRGGSQDEQYF
-,TRBV28,TRBJ2-2,TRBD2,TGTGCCAGCAGTCCACTCGGACTAGCGGGGAGTGGCGGGGAGCTGTTTTTT,CASSPLGLAGSGGELFF
-,TRBV28,TRBJ2-7,-,TGTGCCAGCAGTTTACGTCGGCGGGGGCTAACATACGAGCAGTACTTC,CASSLRRRGLTYEQYF
-,TRBV5-1,TRBJ1-2,-,TGCGCCAGCAGCTTGTACGGAAATGGCTACACCTTC,CASSLYGNGYTF
-,TRBV9,TRBJ2-1,TRBD2,TGTGCCAGCAGCGTAGCCGCGGGGGGAGCCTACAATGAGCAGTTCTTC,CASSVAAGGAYNEQFF
-,TRBV27,TRBJ2-3,TRBD2,TGTGCCAGCAGTCCGGGACTAGCGCTTAGCACAGATACGCAGTATTTT,CASSPGLALSTDTQYF
-,TRBV7-9,TRBJ2-1,-,TGTGCCAGCAGCTTAGATACAGGGCCGGGAGAGCAGTTCTTC,CASSLDTGPGEQFF
-,TRBV14,TRBJ2-7,-,TGTGCCAGCAGCCAAGTCGGGGCAGGGAACTACGAGCAGTACTTC,CASSQVGAGNYEQYF
-,TRBV7-6,TRBJ2-7,-,TGTGCCAGCAGCTTAGAGGGGGGATACGAGCAGTACTTC,CASSLEGGYEQYF
-,TRBV7-9,TRBJ2-1,-,TGTGCCGAGACGGGGCTAGCCGCTGAGCAGTTCTTC,CAETGLAAEQFF
few,TRBV7-9,TRBJ1-1,TRBD1,TGTGCCAGCAGCCCAAAGCGGGACAGTGAAGCTTTCTTT,CASSPKRDSEAFF
-,TRBV5-1,TRBJ1-2,-,TGCGCCAGCAGCTCCAAACAGGGACCAGCTAACTATGGCTACACCTTC,CASSSKQGPANYGYTF
-,TRBV5-1,TRBJ2-1,-,TGCGCCAGCAGCTTGGGTTCCCGTGGGAGCCTAAGCAATGAGCAGTTCTTC,CASSLGSRGSLSNEQFF
-,TRBV19,TRBJ2-7,TRBD1,TGTGCCAGTAGTCCGCGGACAGGGCAGTTGCACGAGCAGTACTTC,CASSPRTGQLHEQYF
-,TRBV7-9,TRBJ2-5,-,TGTGCCAGCAGCCTCCTGTATAAGGGGGAGACCCAGTACTTC,CASSLLYKGETQYF
-,TRBV7-9,TRBJ2-1,TRBD1,TGTGCCAGCAGTCCGAAGAACAGGGGTGGCAATGAGCAGTTCTTC,CASSPKNRGGNEQFF
-,TRBV28,TRBJ2-7,-,TGTGCCAGCAGTTTAAGGTCGGTTTACGAGCAGTACTTC,CASSLRSVYEQYF
-,TRBV30,TRBJ2-1,-,TGTGCCTGGAGCCCATGGCGGGCACAGGCGGCAAGCGAGTTCTTC,CAWSPWRAQAASEFF
-,TRBV14,TRBJ1-2,-,TGTGCCAGCAGCCAAGATCAGGGGCCCTATGGCTACACCTTC,CASSQDQGPYGYTF
-,TRBV5-1,TRBJ1-2,TRBD1,TGCGCCAGCAGCTTGGGCGGACAGGGTATTGGCTACACCTTC,CASSLGGQGIGYTF
-,TRBV2,TRBJ2-1,-,TGTGCCAGCAGTGAATGGGACCCCGACTTCTTC,CASSEWDPDFF
-,TRBV7-9,TRBJ1-4,-,TGTGCCAGCAGCTTAGTGACGGCGAATGAAAAACTGTTTTTT,CASSLVTANEKLFF
-,TRBV27,TRBJ1-2,-,TGTGCCAGCAGTTTAAAGGGGCTGAGCTATGGCTACACCTTC,CASSLKGLSYGYTF